A single sample gave rise to the 3 T cell receptor beta chains below, sequenced in a study of cytomegalovirus exposure and HLA in healthy donors. The study ran its PCR with 60 Vbeta and 13 Jbeta primers. Produced via immunoSEQ multiplex PCR; TCRdb's table is partial and in-frame only. The sample has roughly 130,000 clones, around 83% seen once. Sequencing input: PBMCs. The receptors here all came from a man between 45 and 60 years old in good health and CMV-seronegative.

V gene TRBV27 combines with J gene TRBJ1-3; D possibly corresponds to TRBD1 (5 bases). This CDR3 region has 15 residues. Germline V gene data show CDR1 as MNHEY and CDR2 as SMNVEV (reference sequence). V was cut by 10 bases and J by 3 bases, with 19 bases left in between. CDR3 DNA sequence: TGTGCCATCATTCCTCAGGGTTCTGGTGGAAACACCATATATTTT. Protein: CAIIPQGSGGNTIYF.

V gene TRBV5-1 combines with J gene TRBJ2-7; no clear D gene. The CDR3 has 13 residues. Germline V CDR1 and CDR2: SGHRS, YFSETQ. V dropped 3 bases and J dropped 2 bases, with 9 bases sitting between them. CDR3 amino acids: CASSYDGAYEQYF. DNA for the CDR3: TGCGCCAGCAGCTACGACGGAGCCTACGAGCAGTACTTC.

This clone was counted once. The chain carries TRBV19 and TRBJ1-4; D is uncertain. V gave up 5 bases and J gave up 0 bases, with 7 bases separating them. There are 14 residues in the CDR3. Germline V gene lookup returns CDR1 LNHDA and CDR2 SQIVND (reference sequence). Written as DNA, the CDR3 is TGTGCCAGTAGTCCCACGGCAACTAATGAAAAACTGTTTTTT. Its protein product is CASSPTATNEKLFF.